These T cell receptor beta chains were read from a single sample in a study of blood T cells in healthy people across ages. MiXCR was run by TCRdb on the 5' RACE reads, yielding one entry per CDR3 protein. The sample contains 1.5 million or so distinct CDR3 sequences, 42% of which appear only once. The specimen was blood. Receptors originate from a woman under 30 in good health. Both conserved end residues are part of each CDR3. A D gene is named only where the DNA matches it firmly. Clone size appears in some rows only: once, few, many, or a class for an expanded clone.

d_call	clone_size	v_call	j_call	cdr3_nt	cdr3_aa
TRBD2	-	TRBV5-6	TRBJ2-3	TGTGCCAGCAGCTTGTTACTAGCGGGGGCCTTTAGCACAGATACGCAGTATTTT	CASSLLLAGAFSTDTQYF
-	-	TRBV18	TRBJ2-2	TGTGCCAGCTCAGCCGGGACTCCTCCCCGCACCGGGGAGCTGTTTTTT	CASSAGTPPRTGELFF
TRBD1	-	TRBV29-1	TRBJ1-2	TGCAGCGTTGGAGGAAGTAACAGGGGCGGTGGCTACACCTTC	CSVGGSNRGGGYTF
-	-	TRBV6-1	TRBJ2-1	TGTGCCAGCAGTGCCGACGGAAGCTCCTACAATGAGCAGTTCTTC	CASSADGSSYNEQFF
-	few	TRBV24-1	TRBJ1-5	TGTGCCACCAGTGATCGGGCCCTAGGAACCCAGCATTTT	CATSDRALGTQHF
-	-	TRBV20-1	TRBJ2-5	TGCAGTGCTAGAGTGAGAGGGCGAGGCAATGAGCAGTACTTC	CSARVRGRGNEQYF
-	many	TRBV7-2	TRBJ1-5	TGTGCCAGCAGCGCCAACAGCAATCAGCCCCAGCATTTT	CASSANSNQPQHF
-	-	TRBV25-1	TRBJ1-2	TGTGCCAGCCGCCCTCGAGAGAGCCCAGCTAACTATGGCTACACCTTC	CASRPRESPANYGYTF
-	few	TRBV10-3	TRBJ2-2	TGTGCCATCAGCCAAGGGTCCGTCACCGGGGAGCTGTTTTTT	CAISQGSVTGELFF
-	-	TRBV12-3/TRBV12-4	TRBJ1-2	TGTGCCAGCAGCCAGCGGTATGGCTACACCTTC	CASSQRYGYTF
-	few	TRBV29-1	TRBJ2-4	TGCAGCGTTGATACTCCGGGCCAAAACCCGGGGGAGCAGTACTTC	CSVDTPGQNPGEQYF
-	-	TRBV3-1	TRBJ1-2	TGTGCCAGCAGCCAAGGATTATCGGGTCAAACCTATGGCTACACCTTC	CASSQGLSGQTYGYTF
-	-	TRBV27	TRBJ1-4	TGTGCCAGCGTCTCCAGTCATGCTAATGAAAAACTGTTTTTT	CASVSSHANEKLFF
-	few	TRBV6-1	TRBJ2-3	TGTGCCAGCAGTGCAAGGGGGAATACAGATACGCAGTATTTT	CASSARGNTDTQYF
-	once	TRBV20-1	TRBJ2-7	TGCAGTGCTTTCAGTAACAATGAGCAGTACTTC	CSAFSNNEQYF
-	-	TRBV4-1	TRBJ2-7	TGCGCCAGCAGCCAATCTCCGGACGGTAGCTCCTACGAGCAGTACTTC	CASSQSPDGSSYEQYF
TRBD2	-	TRBV11-2	TRBJ2-1	TGTGCCAGCAGCAGGTGGACTAGCGGGGGGGTTGATGAGCAGTTCTTC	CASSRWTSGGVDEQFF
TRBD2	few	TRBV7-3	TRBJ2-3	TGTGCCAGCAGCTCCACGGGGGGGCGGAAAGATACGCAGTATTTT	CASSSTGGRKDTQYF
-	many	TRBV29-1	TRBJ2-1	TGCAGCGTTGAGCAGAGACTCACCTACAATGAGCAGTTCTTC	CSVEQRLTYNEQFF
TRBD2	few	TRBV11-2	TRBJ2-1	TGTGCCAGCAGTAAACCGGGAGGGGGCTCCTACAATGAGCAGTTCTTC	CASSKPGGGSYNEQFF
TRBD2	-	TRBV4-1	TRBJ2-3	TGCGCCAGCAGCCCCGAGGGACCAGCGGGGTCTAGCACAGATACGCAGTATTTT	CASSPEGPAGSSTDTQYF
-	-	TRBV25-1	TRBJ1-6	TGTGCCAGCAGTGACCTCAGGTTGGGTGGGTCACCCCTCCACTTT	CASSDLRLGGSPLHF
TRBD2	-	TRBV12-3/TRBV12-4	TRBJ2-1	TGTGCCAGCAGTTTACGCACCGGACTAGCGAACAATGAGCAGTTCTTC	CASSLRTGLANNEQFF
-	-	TRBV4-1	TRBJ2-5	TGCGCCAGCAGCCAAGGGACTCCCGGAGGGCAGTACTTC	CASSQGTPGGQYF
-	-	TRBV9	TRBJ2-7	TGTGCCAGCAGCCCGTTGGCCGGGAGTCTCGACGAGCAGTACTTC	CASSPLAGSLDEQYF
-	-	TRBV20-1	TRBJ2-3	TGCAGTGCTAGAGAGGTTCTGGGGGCAGCAGATACGCAGTATTTT	CSAREVLGAADTQYF
-	-	TRBV25-1	TRBJ2-6	TGTGCCAGCAGTGACCAAGTTGCGACTGGGGCCAACGTCCTGACTTTC	CASSDQVATGANVLTF
-	few	TRBV11-2	TRBJ2-2	TGTGCCAGCAGCTTATCACAGAACACCGGGGAGCTGTTTTTT	CASSLSQNTGELFF
-	once	TRBV9	TRBJ2-7	TGTGCCAGCAGCCCCCTTCGGGGATACGTCTGCAATGAGCAGTACTTC	CASSPLRGYVCNEQYF
-	once	TRBV27	TRBJ2-1	TGTGCCAGCAGTCCATCTTTGGGAGTGGGGCGGAATGAGCAGTTCTTC	CASSPSLGVGRNEQFF
-	few	TRBV5-1	TRBJ2-3	TGCGCCAGCAGCACTATGGCCCCGTCGGATACGCAGTATTTT	CASSTMAPSDTQYF
-	few	TRBV28	TRBJ1-2	TGTGCCAGCAGCTATACCGGGACGGGATATGGATACACCTTC	CASSYTGTGYGYTF
TRBD1	few	TRBV14	TRBJ1-2	TGTGCCAGCAGCTTCCCGACAGGGAACTATGGCTACACCTTC	CASSFPTGNYGYTF
-	few	TRBV7-3	TRBJ1-5	TGTGCCAGCAGCTTAAATCCCAATCAGCCCCAGCATTTT	CASSLNPNQPQHF
-	few	TRBV15	TRBJ2-3	TGTGCCACCAGCAGGGACCAGGAGGGAGATACGCAGTATTTT	CATSRDQEGDTQYF
TRBD1	few	TRBV29-1	TRBJ1-4	TGCAGCGTTGGAGAGGGGGCGATCGAAAAACTGTTTTTT	CSVGEGAIEKLFF
-	few	TRBV20-1	TRBJ2-7	TGCAGTGCTAGAGATGCCGGTCGCTCCTCCTACGAGCAGTACTTC	CSARDAGRSSYEQYF
-	-	TRBV15	TRBJ2-3	TGTGCCATTCGACTAGGCGGTAGCACAGATACGCAGTATTTT	CAIRLGGSTDTQYF
TRBD1	-	TRBV24-1	TRBJ2-2	TGTGCCACCACACCTTCCGGGACAGGGTCCACCGGGGAGCTGTTTTTT	CATTPSGTGSTGELFF
-	once	TRBV4-1	TRBJ1-6	TGCGCCAGCAGCCAAGATCTAACTAGCGGGGGGCACAATTCACCCCTCCACTTT	CASSQDLTSGGHNSPLHF
TRBD2	few	TRBV12-3/TRBV12-4	TRBJ2-7	TGTGCCAGCAGTTTGGGAGAACTAGCGGGATTCTACGAGCAGTACTTC	CASSLGELAGFYEQYF
TRBD1	-	TRBV7-9	TRBJ1-2	TGTGCCAGCAGCTCCCGGGACAGCGGGATTAACTATGGCTACACCTTC	CASSSRDSGINYGYTF
TRBD1	-	TRBV10-3	TRBJ1-2	TGTGCCATCAGTGAAACAGGGGGAATAGTTCACTCCGGCTACACCTTC	CAISETGGIVHSGYTF
-	-	TRBV3-1	TRBJ1-2	TGTGCCAGCAGCCAAGACGCAGGGAAGGCTGGCTACACCTTC	CASSQDAGKAGYTF
-	-	TRBV20-1	TRBJ2-7	TGCAGTGCTAGAAGCGACAGGCCCCAGTCCCCCTACTACGAGCAGTACTTC	CSARSDRPQSPYYEQYF
-	once	TRBV12-3/TRBV12-4	TRBJ1-1	TGTGCCAGCATGCCAGCCATGAACACTGAAGCTTTCTTT	CASMPAMNTEAFF
-	many	TRBV4-1	TRBJ2-5	TGCGCCAGCAGCGAACGAAGGGGACAAGAGACCCAGTACTTC	CASSERRGQETQYF
-	-	TRBV7-9	TRBJ2-3	TGTTCCAGCAGTTTTTCCGAAACGCAGTATTTT	CSSSFSETQYF
-	few	TRBV3-1	TRBJ2-4	TGTGCCAGCAGCCAAGATCGGGGCGCGGACATTCAGTACTTC	CASSQDRGADIQYF
-	few	TRBV27	TRBJ1-2	TGTGCCACACGGGGGCCAGTCTCTGGCTACACCTTC	CATRGPVSGYTF
TRBD1	few	TRBV4-1	TRBJ2-3	TGCGCCAGCAGCCAAGTCTGGGGGACAGGGGTCACAGATACGCAGTATTTT	CASSQVWGTGVTDTQYF